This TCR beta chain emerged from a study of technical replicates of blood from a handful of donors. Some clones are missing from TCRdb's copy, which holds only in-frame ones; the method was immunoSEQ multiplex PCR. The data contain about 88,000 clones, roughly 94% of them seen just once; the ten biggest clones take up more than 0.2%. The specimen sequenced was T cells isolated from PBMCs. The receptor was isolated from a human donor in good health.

CDR3 protein: CASSATYEQYF. In DNA form, the CDR3 reads TGTGCCAGCAGTGCAACATACGAGCAGTACTTC. This chain connects TRBV6-1 to TRBJ2-7; D uncertain. Germline V gene data show CDR1 as MNHNS and CDR2 as SASEGT. The ends were cut back, 4 bases at V and 4 bases at J, with 5 bases in the middle. CDR3 length: 11 residues.